This entry lists 12 T cell receptor beta chains sequenced from one sample in a study of cytomegalovirus exposure and HLA in healthy donors. The PCR contained 60 Vbeta and 13 Jbeta primers. Sequenced by immunoSEQ multiplex PCR; TCRdb stores in-frame clones only, minus some. The sample lists approximately 220,000 clones, about 74% occurring once. Sequenced material: PBMCs. The receptors come from a man in his forties or fifties in good health and CMV-seronegative.

A note on this clone: The sample carries other DNA sequences with the same CDR3. The chain combines TRBV4-2 with TRBJ1-1, with D uncertain. This CDR3 region has 12 residues. V dropped 5 bases and J dropped 4 bases, with 8 bases sitting between them. Germline V gene lookup returns CDR1 LGHNA and CDR2 YNFKEQ. CDR3 protein: CASSREGTEAFF. In nucleotides, the CDR3 is TGTGCCAGCAGCAGGGAGGGCACTGAAGCTTTCTTT.

In its sample, this clone was seen once. This chain links TRBV7-6 with TRBJ2-7; 12 nucleotides agree with TRBD2. V shed 3 bases, J shed 5 bases, and the junction held 14 bases outside the gene matches. Germline V gene sequence: CDR1 SGHVS, CDR2 FNYEAQ. The CDR3 runs to 18 residues. The CDR3 DNA reads TGTGCCAGCAGCTTTTGGCTAGCGGGAGGGCCAGTAAACAACGAGCAGTACTTC. Translation gives CASSFWLAGGPVNNEQYF.

V gene TRBV9 combines with J gene TRBJ1-6; 7 bases map to TRBD1. J gave up 0 bases and V 4 bases, and 4 bases lay outside the gene matches. The CDR3 is made up of 16 amino acids. From germline, CDR1 is SGDLS and CDR2 YYNGEE. The CDR3 DNA reads TGTGCCAGCAGCCCGACAGGGAGCTCCTATAATTCACCCCTCCACTTT. Translating it yields CASSPTGSSYNSPLHF.

This clone was picked up a small number of times. The J gene is TRBJ1-2, the V gene TRBV20-1; the D gene is possibly TRBD1 (5 bases). CDR3 length: 9 amino acids. Germline V gene lookup returns CDR1 DFQATT and CDR2 SNEGSKA (reference sequence). The CDR3 loop is CRAGNGYTF. In nucleotides, the CDR3 is TGCAGGGCAGGGAATGGCTACACCTTC.

The genes are TRBV5-6 and TRBJ2-6; a weak D match, TRBD1 (6 bases). Trimming pared 4 bases from V and 3 bases from J, leaving 11 bases between. The germline V gene has CDR1 SGHDT and CDR2 YYEEEE. The CDR3 loop spans 15 amino acids. CDR3 sequence: CASSLRGFGANVLTF. The CDR3 DNA follows: TGTGCCAGCAGCCTCAGGGGATTTGGGGCCAACGTCCTGACTTTC.

In its sample, this clone was seen once. The chain couples TRBV7-8 to TRBJ2-3; possible D gene TRBD2, 5 bases. There are 18 residues in the CDR3. The germline CDR1 and CDR2 sequences are SGHVS and FQNEAQ. Trimming shortened V by 1 base and J by 4 bases, and 21 bases separated the two germline ends. The CDR3 is CASSLVLTGILKADTQYF. CDR3 coding DNA: TGTGCCAGCAGCTTAGTGCTCACGGGGATACTCAAGGCAGATACGCAGTATTTT.

This clone came up a few times. This chain joins TRBV5-1 and TRBJ1-1, with 10 bases fitting TRBD1. Germline loops: CDR1 SGHRS, CDR2 YFSETQ. With V trimmed by 3 bases and J by 3 bases, 2 bases remained unmatched. The CDR3 is 14 residues long. The CDR3 region has the DNA TGCGCCAGCAGCTGGGGACAGGGGTACACTGAAGCTTTCTTT. Encoded protein: CASSWGQGYTEAFF.

The V gene is TRBV2, the J gene TRBJ1-3; no definite D call. CDR1 and CDR2 from the germline V gene are SNHLY and FYNNEI. The CDR3 runs to 12 residues. With 7 bases removed from V and 0 bases from J, the gap between germline ends came to 4 bases. CDR3 region: CASTSSGNTIYF. The DNA for the CDR3 is TGTGCCAGCACCAGCTCTGGAAACACCATATATTTT.

The chain combines TRBV9 with TRBJ2-7; no clear D gene. The CDR3 is made up of 14 amino acids. CDR1 and CDR2 (germline): SGDLS, YYNGEE. Trimming removed 0 bases from V and 3 bases from J, with 10 bases in between. CDR3 bases: TGTGCCAGCAGCGTAGAAGTTGCCAGCTACGAGCAGTACTTC. Translating it yields CASSVEVASYEQYF.

This clone was counted between two and nine times. V and J are TRBV19 and TRBJ1-2; the D gene is possibly TRBD1 (6 bases). Germline CDR1 is LNHDA and CDR2 is SQIVND (reference sequence). CDR3 size: 15 residues. With 2 bases removed from V and 1 base from J, the gap between germline ends came to 11 bases. The CDR3 is CASSIQGRGNYGYTF. The CDR3 DNA reads as TGTGCCAGTAGTATACAGGGGCGAGGTAACTATGGCTACACCTTC.

The chain links TRBV11-3 to TRBJ2-1, with TRBD2 identical over 8 bases. V shed 0 bases and J 6 bases; nucleotides not matched to a gene: 13. Germline CDR1 SGHNT, CDR2 YENEEA. This CDR3 comprises 18 residues. The CDR3 loop is CASSLDGTGGRYGNEQFF. Written as DNA, the CDR3 is TGTGCCAGCAGCTTAGATGGGACGGGGGGGCGGTATGGCAATGAGCAGTTCTTC.

J is TRBJ1-1 and V is TRBV10-3; D is undetermined. The germline V gene encodes CDR1 ENHRY and CDR2 SYGVKD. V lost 3 bases and J lost 3, with 5 bases in between. The CDR3 is 12 residues long. CDR3 DNA: TGTGCCATCAGTGAAGGAGACACTGAAGCTTTCTTT. Protein: CAISEGDTEAFF.